This T cell receptor (beta chain) was found in a study of early T cells in non-severe SARS-CoV-2 infection (dated by TCRdb to the early 2020s). For the wider study: Because TCR sequencing was done on bulk RNA from unsorted whole blood, the alpha and beta chains could not be paired.

This was a case-control study nested in a cohort of healthcare workers in London, UK, who had nasopharyngeal swab PCR tests and blood samples taken every week. Healthcare workers were recruited during the week of the UK lockdown, between 23 and 31 March 2020, and followed weekly for up to roughly 15 weeks. CDR1 SQVTM and CDR2 ANQGSEA were looked up in the germline V gene. Counted from cysteine to phenylalanine, this CDR3 has 12 amino acids. The kept DNA is CDR3 alone, 36 bases in frame from the first base. Between the V and J ends, shortened by 3 bases and 3 bases respectively, the junction contains 6 bases. This clonotype showed up many times. The target of this receptor is not known. It has no much larger one-base neighbor in the sample; base qualities were not kept. Here is what the overall study found, with its caveats: Matching against VDJdb was skewed toward anti-spike CD8 responses, likely underestimated virus-specific expansions, and missed private and CD4 specificities.

Libraries were made using 5' RACE. The run used a NextSeq 500. To correct for sequencing error and PCR bias, the TCR library protocol tagged individual cDNA molecules with unique molecular identifiers. Sequencing covered both TCR alpha and beta chains, and within each sample the abundances of alpha and beta sequences were tightly co-correlated. In the paper's pipeline: Decombinator V4 was used to perform V gene, J gene and CDR3 annotation of TCR sequences. TCRs were defined as expanded if a significant change between any two time points was detected under a Poisson model with p below 0.0001. Abundances of TCRs were expressed as counts per million after normalisation to the total number of TCRs sequenced in each sample. MAIT TCRs were defined by TRAV1-2 paired with TRAJ12, TRAJ20 or TRAJ33, and iNKT TCRs by TRAV10 paired with TRAJ18. VDJdb, accessed on 1 November 2021, was searched for TCRs annotated for CMV, EBV and SARS-CoV-2, and TCRs annotated for more than one antigen were excluded. Clones were called with MiXCR by TCRdb after fastp trimmed the public reads at Q25, and only in-frame beta chains were retained. Rows are combined by CDR3 protein, so each entry shows the most common genes and DNA. TCRdb, not the original authors, processed these V and J calls. The sample contains tens of thousands of distinct CDR3 sequences, more than 9.5% of them found a single time. The ten largest clones add up to 5% to 7% of the sample.

The receptor comes from an adult who was a healthcare worker with PCR-confirmed SARS-CoV-2 infection or an uninfected control (not recorded which). The rearranged segments are TRBV29-1 and TRBJ2-1, with no reliable assignment of the D segment. Material: whole blood, obtained at baseline. The sequenced DNA is TGCAGCGTTGAGACTCACTACAATGAGCAGTTCTTC. Its protein reads: CSVETHYNEQFF.